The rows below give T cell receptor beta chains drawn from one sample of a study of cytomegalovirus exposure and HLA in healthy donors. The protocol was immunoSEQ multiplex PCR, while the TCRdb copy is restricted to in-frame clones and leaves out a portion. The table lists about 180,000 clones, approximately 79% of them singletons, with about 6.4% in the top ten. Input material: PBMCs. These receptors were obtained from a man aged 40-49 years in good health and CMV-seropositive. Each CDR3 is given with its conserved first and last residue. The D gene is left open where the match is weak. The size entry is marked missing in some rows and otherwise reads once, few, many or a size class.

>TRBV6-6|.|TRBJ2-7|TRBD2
TGTGCCAGCAGGGGGGCGGGGGGGAGCTCCTACGAGCAGTACTTC
CASRGAGGSSYEQYF
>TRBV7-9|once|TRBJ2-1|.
TGTGCCAGCAGCCAACAGTGGAACAATGAGCAGTTCTTC
CASSQQWNNEQFF
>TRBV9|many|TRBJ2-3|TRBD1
TGTGCCAGCAGTTTATTGAGGGCAGGGGGCCCAGATACGCAGTATTTT
CASSLLRAGGPDTQYF
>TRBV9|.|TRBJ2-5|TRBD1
TGTGCCAGCAGCGTAGGGACAGGGGCCCCAGGAGAGACCCAGTACTTC
CASSVGTGAPGETQYF
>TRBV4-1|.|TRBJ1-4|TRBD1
TGCGCCAGCAGCCTTAATTTCGGGGGACAGGGGAATGAAAAACTGTTTTTT
CASSLNFGGQGNEKLFF
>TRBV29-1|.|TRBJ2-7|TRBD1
TGCAGCGCCGCCGGGACAGTTTCCTACGAGCAGTACTTC
CSAAGTVSYEQYF
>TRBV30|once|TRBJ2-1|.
TGTGCCTGGACCAAGAGCGGGTTCGAGCAGTTCTTC
CAWTKSGFEQFF
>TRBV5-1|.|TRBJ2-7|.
TGCGCCAGCAGCTTGGGTACGGTTCGATACGAGCAGTACTTC
CASSLGTVRYEQYF
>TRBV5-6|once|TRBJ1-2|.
TGTGCCAGCAGCCGAGAATATGGCTACACCTTC
CASSREYGYTF
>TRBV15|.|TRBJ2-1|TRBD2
TGTGCCACCAGCTCCGGGACTAGCGGCTACAATGAGCAGTTCTTC
CATSSGTSGYNEQFF
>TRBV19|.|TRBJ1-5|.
TGTGCCAGTAGGCGTGGAGGGGATAGCAATCAGCCCCAGCATTTT
CASRRGGDSNQPQHF
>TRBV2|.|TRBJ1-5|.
TGTGCCAGCAGTCGGGACTCTATCGGTCAGCCCCAGCATTTT
CASSRDSIGQPQHF
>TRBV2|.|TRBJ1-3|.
TGTGCCAGCAGGGATGGATGGGCCGGAAACACCATATATTTT
CASRDGWAGNTIYF
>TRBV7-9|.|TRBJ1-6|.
TGTGCCAGCAGCCCAGCGGCTAATTCACCCCTCCACTTT
CASSPAANSPLHF
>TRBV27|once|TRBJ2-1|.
TGTGCCAGCAGTCTATCCGGGACAACCTACAATGAGCAGTTCTTC
CASSLSGTTYNEQFF
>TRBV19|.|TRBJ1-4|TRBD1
TGTGCCAGTAGCACAGGGGCAACTAATGAAAAACTGTTTTTT
CASSTGATNEKLFF
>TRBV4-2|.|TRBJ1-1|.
TGTGCCAGCAGCCAAGATTTGGCAGTATACACTGAAGCTTTCTTT
CASSQDLAVYTEAFF
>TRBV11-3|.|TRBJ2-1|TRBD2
TGTGCCAGCAGCTTCACTAGCGGGAGCGCCTTCTTC
CASSFTSGSAFF